Below are 8 T cell receptor beta chains sequenced from a single sample in a study of T cell repertoires in cytomegalovirus infection. The antigens of these receptors remain unknown. One entry per CDR3 protein, called by TCRdb with MiXCR from the reads. The table lists 650,000 to 900,000 distinct CDR3 sequences, approximately 32% of them singletons. The specimen comprised cultured CD8+ T cells from PBMCs, sampled from culture after CMV antigen stimulation. These receptors were collected from a human donor in good health (CMV status not recorded). Some clones in this sample may be carry-over from other donors' samples.

The CDR3 here is CASRFTGMEEQYV. Written as DNA, the CDR3 is TGTGCCAGCAGGTTCACAGGGATGGAGGAGCAGTACGTC. The chain links TRBV6-6 to TRBJ2-7; possibly TRBD1 for D (6 bases). This CDR3 spans 13 amino acids. The germline CDR1 and CDR2 sequences are MNHNY and SVGAGI (reference sequence). Trimming left V 6 bases short and J 7 bases short, with 16 bases between.

This chain connects TRBV6-6 to TRBJ1-2; TRBD1 is a possible D gene (5 bases). Between the trimmed V and J ends, which lost 7 bases and 4 bases, there was a span of 13 bases. This CDR3 is built from 13 residues. Germline values: CDR1 MNHNY, CDR2 SVGAGI (reference sequence). The CDR3 is CASTPGRSYGYTF. The CDR3 region has the DNA TGTGCCAGCACCCCGGGACGGAGCTATGGCTACACCTTC.

The chain recombines TRBV7-3 with TRBJ2-3, with D hard to call. CDR1 is SGHTA, CDR2 FQGTGA, per germline. V was cut by 5 bases and J by 0 bases, with 15 bases left in between. CDR3 size: 16 residues. The CDR3 region has the DNA TGTGCCAGCAGCCCGAATGACCAACCTAGCACAGATACGCAGTATTTT. Protein: CASSPNDQPSTDTQYF.

As regards this clonotype: A clone one base away is much larger, so this may be a read error. The chain has TRBV7-8 and TRBJ2-1, with 9 bases aligning to TRBD2. V was pared by 5 bases and J by 9 bases, with 11 bases of the junction left unmatched. Germline CDR1 and CDR2: SGHVS and FQNEAQ. This CDR3 contains 15 residues. The DNA for the CDR3 is TGTGCCAGCAGCCCCGGGACTAGCTGGGGGGCTGAGCAGTTCTTC. Encoded protein: CASSPGTSWGAEQFF.

There are a few counts of this clonotype. The chain uses TRBV9 and TRBJ2-3; D may be TRBD2 (5 bases). In germline, CDR1 is SGDLS, CDR2 YYNGEE. There are 13 residues in the CDR3. Deletions cut 4 bases from V and 14 bases from J, with 20 bases between. CDR3 residues: CASSTPGTPALYF. The DNA for the CDR3 is TGTGCCAGCAGCACCCCGGGAACCCCCGCGCTGTATTTT.

Concerning this clonotype: It may be a read error: a sequence one base away is much more abundant. This chain joins TRBV7-3 and TRBJ2-1; 7 bases fit TRBD2. The CDR3 extends over 16 amino acids. Unmatched junction bases numbered 8, after V lost 1 base and J lost 5 bases. Germline V gene sequence: CDR1 SGHTA, CDR2 FQGTGA. The CDR3 protein is CASSLIVTSADNEQFF. CDR3 coding DNA: TGTGCCAGCAGCTTAATTGTAACTAGCGCAGACAATGAGCAGTTCTTC.

This clonotype has a handful of counts. The chain uses TRBV6-5 and TRBJ2-2, with no clear D. Germline V gene lookup returns CDR1 MNHEY and CDR2 SVGAGI. The CDR3 has 13 amino acids. V dropped 0 bases and J dropped 7 bases, with 6 bases sitting between them. The CDR3 DNA follows: TGTGCCAGCAGTTACTCTGCCGGCGGGGAGCTGTTTTTT. Translation gives CASSYSAGGELFF.

Here the CDR3 reads CASSVGSRLSYNEQFF. The CDR3 coding sequence is TGTGCCAGCAGTGTGGGTAGCCGACTTTCCTACAATGAGCAGTTCTTC. This rearrangement joins TRBV6-1 to TRBJ2-1; D is uncertain. This CDR3 is built from 16 residues. V lost 4 bases and J 1 base, leaving 14 bases between the germline ends. Looked up from germline, CDR1 is MNHNS and CDR2 is SASEGT.